Sequencing of this T cell receptor beta chain was carried out in a study of T cells in Graves' hyperthyroidism and ophthalmopathy. Germline V gene lookup returns CDR1 SQVTM and CDR2 ANQGSEA. The CDR3 spans 15 residues. V was trimmed by 4 bases and J by 3 bases, leaving 18 bases between them. RNA transcripts yielded amplified TCR beta CDR3 regions. HTBI primers were employed in a first-round RT-PCR of the TCR CDR3. A single record per CDR3 protein comes from TCRdb applying MiXCR to the multiplex PCR reads. This table has fewer than 550,000 distinct CDR3 sequences, 15% to 19% appearing once. Hyperthyroidism patients were newly diagnosed, had disease duration under 2 months, and were aged 18 to 65 years.

The rearrangement joins TRBV29-1 to TRBJ1-2, with D possibly TRBD1 on 5 matching bases. The sequence derives from a woman younger than 35 with Graves' hyperthyroidism. Specimen: blood. The CDR3 DNA reads TGCAGCGTTGTCGTGCGGGGGTTGCGAGACTATGGCTACACCTTC. Residues: CSVVVRGLRDYGYTF.